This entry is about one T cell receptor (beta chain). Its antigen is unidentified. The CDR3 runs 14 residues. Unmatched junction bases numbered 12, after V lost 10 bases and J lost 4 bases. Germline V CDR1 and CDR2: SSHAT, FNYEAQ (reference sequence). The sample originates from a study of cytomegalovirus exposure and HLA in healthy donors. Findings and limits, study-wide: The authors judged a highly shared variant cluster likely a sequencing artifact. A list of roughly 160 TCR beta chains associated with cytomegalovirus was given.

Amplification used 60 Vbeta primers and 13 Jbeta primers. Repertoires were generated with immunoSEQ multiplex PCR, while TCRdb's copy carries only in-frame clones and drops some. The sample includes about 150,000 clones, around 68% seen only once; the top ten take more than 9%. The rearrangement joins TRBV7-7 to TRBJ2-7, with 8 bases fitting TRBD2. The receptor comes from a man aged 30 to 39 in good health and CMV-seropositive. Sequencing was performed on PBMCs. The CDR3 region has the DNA TGTGCCATACTTAGCGGGACCGTTGGATACGAGCAGTACTTC. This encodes CAILSGTVGYEQYF.